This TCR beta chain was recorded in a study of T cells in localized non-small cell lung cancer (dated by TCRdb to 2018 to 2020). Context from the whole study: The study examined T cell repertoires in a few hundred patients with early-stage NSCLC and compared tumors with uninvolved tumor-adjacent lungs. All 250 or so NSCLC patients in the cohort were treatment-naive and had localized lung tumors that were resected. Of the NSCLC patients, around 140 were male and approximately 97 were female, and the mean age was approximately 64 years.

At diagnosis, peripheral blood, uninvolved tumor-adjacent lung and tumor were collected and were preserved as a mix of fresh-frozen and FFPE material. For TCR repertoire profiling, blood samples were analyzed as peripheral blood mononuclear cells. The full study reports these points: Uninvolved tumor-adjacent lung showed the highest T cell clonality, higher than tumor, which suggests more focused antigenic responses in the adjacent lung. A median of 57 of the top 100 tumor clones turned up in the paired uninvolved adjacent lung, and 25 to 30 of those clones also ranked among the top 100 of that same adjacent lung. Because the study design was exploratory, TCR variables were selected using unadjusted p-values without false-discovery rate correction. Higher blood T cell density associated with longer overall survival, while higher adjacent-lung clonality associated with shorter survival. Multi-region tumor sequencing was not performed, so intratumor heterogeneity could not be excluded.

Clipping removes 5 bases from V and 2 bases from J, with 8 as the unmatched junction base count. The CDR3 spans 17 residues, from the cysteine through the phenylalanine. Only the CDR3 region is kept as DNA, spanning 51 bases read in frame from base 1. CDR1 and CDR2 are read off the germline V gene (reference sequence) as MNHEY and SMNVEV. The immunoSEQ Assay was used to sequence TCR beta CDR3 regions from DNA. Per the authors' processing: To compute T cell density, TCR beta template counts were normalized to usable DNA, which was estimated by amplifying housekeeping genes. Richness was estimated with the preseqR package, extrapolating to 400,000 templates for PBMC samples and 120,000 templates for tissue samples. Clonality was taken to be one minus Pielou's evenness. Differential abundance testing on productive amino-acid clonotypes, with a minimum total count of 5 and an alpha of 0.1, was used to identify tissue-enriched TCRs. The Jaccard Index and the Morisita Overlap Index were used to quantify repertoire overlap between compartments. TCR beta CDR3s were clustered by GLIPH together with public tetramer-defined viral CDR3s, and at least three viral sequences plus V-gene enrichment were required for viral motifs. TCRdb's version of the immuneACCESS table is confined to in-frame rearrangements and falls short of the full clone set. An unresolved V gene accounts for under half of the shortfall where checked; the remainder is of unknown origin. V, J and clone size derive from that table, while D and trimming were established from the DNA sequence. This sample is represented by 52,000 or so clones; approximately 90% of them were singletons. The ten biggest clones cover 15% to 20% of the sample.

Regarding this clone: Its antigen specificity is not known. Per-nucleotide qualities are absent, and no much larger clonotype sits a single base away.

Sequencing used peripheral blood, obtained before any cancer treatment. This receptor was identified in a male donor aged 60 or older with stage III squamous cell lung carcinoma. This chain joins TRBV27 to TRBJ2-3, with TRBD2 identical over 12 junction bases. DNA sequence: TGTGCCAGCAGTCCCGGGACTAGCGGGCGATACACAGATACGCAGTATTTT. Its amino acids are CASSPGTSGRYTDTQYF.